This T cell receptor (beta chain) originates from a study of technical replicates of blood from a handful of donors. The V end lost 2 bases, the J end lost 2 bases, and 4 bases lay between the germline ends. Germline V gene data show CDR1 as SGHDN and CDR2 as FVKESK. The CDR3 is 12 amino acids. Profiled with immunoSEQ multiplex PCR; TCRdb holds only in-frame clones, not every one. The table records over 70,000 clones, 95% to 97% of them present only once. This clonotype was sampled from a human donor in good health. Sequencing input: T cells isolated from PBMCs. The chain uses TRBV14 and TRBJ2-7, with no clear D. Here the CDR3 reads CASSQLPYEQYF. The CDR3 coding sequence is TGTGCCAGCAGCCAACTCCCCTACGAGCAGTACTTC.